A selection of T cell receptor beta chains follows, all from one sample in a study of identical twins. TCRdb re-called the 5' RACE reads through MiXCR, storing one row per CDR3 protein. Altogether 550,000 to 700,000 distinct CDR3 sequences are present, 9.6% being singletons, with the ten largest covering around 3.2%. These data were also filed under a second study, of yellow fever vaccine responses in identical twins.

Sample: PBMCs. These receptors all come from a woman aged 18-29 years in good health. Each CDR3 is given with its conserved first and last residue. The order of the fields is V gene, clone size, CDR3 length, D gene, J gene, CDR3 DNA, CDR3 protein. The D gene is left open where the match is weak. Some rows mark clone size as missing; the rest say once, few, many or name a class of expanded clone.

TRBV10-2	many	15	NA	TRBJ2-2	TGCGCCGGCTCCCCACGGGGGCCAAACACCGGGGAGCTGTTTTTT	CAGSPRGPNTGELFF
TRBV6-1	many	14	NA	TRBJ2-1	TGTGCCAGCAGGTCCGTAGGATCCTACAATGAGCAGTTCTTC	CASRSVGSYNEQFF
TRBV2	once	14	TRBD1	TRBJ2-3	TGTGCCATCAACAGGGGACAGGGTATAGATACGCAGTATTTT	CAINRGQGIDTQYF
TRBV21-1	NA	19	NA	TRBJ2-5	TGTGCCAGCAGCAAAGCGCTGACTAGCGGGAGGGTCTACCAAGAGACCCAGTACTTC	CASSKALTSGRVYQETQYF
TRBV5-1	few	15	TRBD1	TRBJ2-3	TGCGCCAGCAGCTTTCGACAGGGCCCCACAGATACGCAGTATTTT	CASSFRQGPTDTQYF
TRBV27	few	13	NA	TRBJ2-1	TGTGCCAGCCGTGAGGAGGTCGTCCATGAGCAGTTCTTC	CASREEVVHEQFF
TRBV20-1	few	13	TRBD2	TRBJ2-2	TGCAGTGCCCTCGGCGGGGGGTACGGGGAGCTGTTTTTT	CSALGGGYGELFF
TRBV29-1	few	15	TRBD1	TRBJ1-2	TGCAGCGTTGGAGCATTGGGACAGCCAAACTATGGCTACACCTTC	CSVGALGQPNYGYTF
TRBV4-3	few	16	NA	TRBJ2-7	TGCGCCAGCAGCCAAGATCGGGCTAGCGAGTACTACGAGCAGTACTTC	CASSQDRASEYYEQYF
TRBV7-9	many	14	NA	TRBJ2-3	TGTGCCAGCAGCCGTAGCTTACCCACAGATACGCAGTATTTT	CASSRSLPTDTQYF
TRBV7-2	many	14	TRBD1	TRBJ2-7	TGTGCCAGCTCACCTACCCGGGACAGCTACGAGCAGTACTTC	CASSPTRDSYEQYF
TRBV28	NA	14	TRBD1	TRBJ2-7	TGTGCCAGCAGTGACCCGGGACAGACCTACGAGCAGTACTTC	CASSDPGQTYEQYF
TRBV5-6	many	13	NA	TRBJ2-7	TGTGCCAGCAGCTACCGGACGGATTACGAGCAGTACTTC	CASSYRTDYEQYF
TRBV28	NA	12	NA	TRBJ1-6	TGTGCCAGCAGAGAGGAGAATTCACCCCTCCACTTT	CASREENSPLHF
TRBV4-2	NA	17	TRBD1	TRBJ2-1	TGTGCCAGCAGCCTTCCCCTAGGACAGGGAATAGGAGATGAGCAGTTCTTC	CASSLPLGQGIGDEQFF
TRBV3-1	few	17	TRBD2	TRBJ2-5	TGTGCCAGCAGCCCCCCCCTGACTAGCGGGGGGGCGGAGACCCAGTACTTC	CASSPPLTSGGAETQYF
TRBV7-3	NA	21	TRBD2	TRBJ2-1	TGTGCCAGCAGTCCAGTTAAGCCCGGGACTAGCGGGAATATCTTAGTCAATGAGCAGTTCTTC	CASSPVKPGTSGNILVNEQFF
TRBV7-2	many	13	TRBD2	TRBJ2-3	TGTGCCAGCAGCTTACTAGCGGGGGGGCACAAGTATTTT	CASSLLAGGHKYF
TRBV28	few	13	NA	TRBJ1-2	TGTGCCAGCAGTTTACCAGCGGAGAACGGCTACACCTTC	CASSLPAENGYTF
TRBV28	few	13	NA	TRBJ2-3	TGTGCCAGCAGATTGGATGGCACAGATACGCAGTATTTT	CASRLDGTDTQYF
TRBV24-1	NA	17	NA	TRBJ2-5	TGTGCCACCAGTGATTACCGGGACACCTCCTCTCTGGAGACCCAGTACTTC	CATSDYRDTSSLETQYF
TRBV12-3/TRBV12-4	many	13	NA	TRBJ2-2	TGTGCCAGCAGTTTTACGGGGACCGGGGAGCTGTTTTTT	CASSFTGTGELFF
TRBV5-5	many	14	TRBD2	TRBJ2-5	TGTGCCAGCAGCCAAGGGACTACCCAACCGACCCAGTACTTC	CASSQGTTQPTQYF
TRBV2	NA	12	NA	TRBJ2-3	TGTGCCAGCAACGAGGGGGCAGATACGCAGTATTTT	CASNEGADTQYF
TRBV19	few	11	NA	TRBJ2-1	TGTGCCAGTAGAAGTTCCAATGAGCAGTTCTTC	CASRSSNEQFF
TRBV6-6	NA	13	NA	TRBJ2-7	TGTGCCAGCAGTCAGGGACACTCATACGAGCAGTACTTC	CASSQGHSYEQYF
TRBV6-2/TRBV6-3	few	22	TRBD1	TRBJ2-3	TGTGCCAGCCGACACCTCCCGGGACAGGGCGTTTATCCGAGCGAGAACACAGATACGCAGTATTTT	CASRHLPGQGVYPSENTDTQYF
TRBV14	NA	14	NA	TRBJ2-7	TGTGCCAGCAGCCTTACAGGAGGCTTATGGGAGCAGTACTTC	CASSLTGGLWEQYF
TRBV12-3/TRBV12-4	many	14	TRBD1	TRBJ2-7	TGTGCCAGCAGTGACGGACAGGGGAGCTACGAGCAGTACTTC	CASSDGQGSYEQYF
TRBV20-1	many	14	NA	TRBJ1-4	TGCAGTGCTAGAGATCGGGGGGCTGAGGGAAAACTGTTTTTT	CSARDRGAEGKLFF
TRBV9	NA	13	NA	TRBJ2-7	TGTGCCAGCAGCAAGGGCGGTTCCTACGAGCAGTACTTC	CASSKGGSYEQYF
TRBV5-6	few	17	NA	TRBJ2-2	TGTGCCAGCAGCAACGGGACGGTGGTAAAGGGCACCGGGGAGCTGTTTTTT	CASSNGTVVKGTGELFF
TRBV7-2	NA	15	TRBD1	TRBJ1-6	TGTGCCAGCAGCTCCCAAGGGACAGAAAATTCACCCCTCCACTTT	CASSSQGTENSPLHF
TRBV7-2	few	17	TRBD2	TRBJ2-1	TGTGCCAGCAGCTTAGGGCTAGCGGGGGGTGCCTACAATGAGCAGTTCTTC	CASSLGLAGGAYNEQFF
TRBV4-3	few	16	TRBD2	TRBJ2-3	TGCGCCAGCAGCCAAGTCGGGGGGTTGGGCACAGATACGCAGTATTTT	CASSQVGGLGTDTQYF